A single sample is the source of the 29 T cell receptor beta chains below, sequenced in a study of beta chain features in type 1 diabetes. Every isolated RNA sample was fully reverse transcribed, so sequencing captured expressed TCRB transcripts. The repertoire was sequenced with immunoSEQ multiplex PCR; TCRdb's copy has only in-frame clones and lacks some. The top ten clones hold 0.5% to 0.65% of a sample with 150,000 to 170,000 clones, about 8.5% of them seen once. Input material: central memory CD4+ T cells from blood. The receptors shown here come from a man between 18 and 35 years old in good health.

This rearrangement joins TRBV25-1 to TRBJ2-7; 9 positions agree with TRBD1. CDR1 is MGHDK and CDR2 is SYGVNS in the germline V gene. Unmatched junction bases numbered 13, after V lost 5 bases and J lost 5 bases. This CDR3 has 16 amino acids. Here the CDR3 DNA reads TGTGCCAGCAGTAAAGCACAGGGGGCTTTTCGGCACGAGCAGTACTTC. It is translated as CASSKAQGAFRHEQYF.

The chain uses TRBV28 and TRBJ1-2, with a possible D match to TRBD1 (5 bases). The germline gives CDR1 MDHEN, CDR2 SYDVKM. The CDR3 is 13 residues long. V was pared by 2 bases and J by 7 bases, with 11 bases between. CDR3 DNA sequence: TGTGCCAGCAGTTTACAGGGACTTACTGGCTACACCTTC. Protein: CASSLQGLTGYTF.

This clone was seen a handful of times. This sequence joins TRBV5-1 and TRBJ2-3, with D possibly being TRBD2 (6 bases). The V end was cut by 3 bases, the J end by 0 bases, with 11 bases between. The CDR3 consists of 15 residues. CDR1 SGHRS and CDR2 YFSETQ come from the germline V gene. The CDR3 reads CASSSGLASTDTQYF. Written as DNA, the CDR3 is TGCGCCAGCAGCTCGGGACTGGCGAGCACAGATACGCAGTATTTT.

The V call is TRBV5-4, the J call TRBJ1-1; TRBD1 matches at 7 bases. This CDR3 comprises 14 residues. CDR1 is SGHNT, CDR2 YYREEE, per germline (reference sequence). V was clipped by 5 bases and J by 1 base; unmatched bases: 5. CDR3 sequence: CASRTGQQNTEAFF. The CDR3, as DNA: TGTGCCAGCAGAACGGGACAGCAGAACACTGAAGCTTTCTTT. The full variable domain, its missing parts supplied by reference TRBV5-4 and TRBJ1-1, is ETGVTQSPTHLIKTRGQQVTLRCSSQSGHNTVSWYQQALGQGPQFIFQYYREEENGRGNFPPRFSGLQFPNYSSELNVNALELDDSALYLCASRTGQQNTEAFFGQGTRLTVV.

The chain uses TRBV5-1 and TRBJ2-1, with 8 positions matching TRBD1. Germline V gene data show CDR1 as SGHRS and CDR2 as YFSETQ. V was clipped by 4 bases and J by 3 bases; unmatched bases: 3. The CDR3 contains 14 residues. The CDR3 nucleotides read TGCGCCAGCAGCCCCGGGACAGGCTACAATGAGCAGTTCTTC. Its protein product is CASSPGTGYNEQFF.

This clone has a handful of counts. The gene calls are TRBV5-1 and TRBJ2-7, with D maybe TRBD2 (5 bases). CDR3 length equals 13 residues. Germline loops: CDR1 SGHRS, CDR2 YFSETQ. V was shortened by 7 bases and J by 5 bases, with 16 bases between the two germline ends. The CDR3 here is CASAREPRHEQYF. The CDR3 DNA reads as TGCGCCAGCGCACGGGAACCTAGGCACGAGCAGTACTTC.

There are a few counts of this clone. The chain uses TRBV2 and TRBJ2-1; 12 bases match TRBD2. From germline, CDR1 is SNHLY and CDR2 FYNNEI. Trimming took 3 bases from V and 9 from J; bases not matched to a gene: 6. The CDR3 contains 15 residues. The DNA of the CDR3 is TGTGCCAGCAGTGACGGACTAGCGGGGTTTCGTGAGCAGTTCTTC. It codes for CASSDGLAGFREQFF.

The gene calls are TRBV30 and TRBJ1-2; 9 bases agree with TRBD1. Per germline, CDR1 GTSNPN and CDR2 SVGIG (reference sequence). The CDR3 loop spans 14 amino acids. The J segment lost 7 bases and the V segment lost 1 base, leaving 7 bases of the junction unmatched. In nucleotides, the CDR3 is TGTGCCTGGAGTGGGGGACAGGGTCTTTTTGGCTACACCTTC. Translating gives CAWSGGQGLFGYTF.

The table lists this clone with a few counts. The chain employs TRBV30 and TRBJ2-2; tentatively, D is TRBD1 (6 bases). The CDR3 covers 15 residues. The V end lost 1 base, the J end lost 3 bases, and 12 bases lay between the germline ends. The germline gives CDR1 GTSNPN, CDR2 SVGIG (reference sequence). In DNA form, the CDR3 reads TGTGCCTGGAGTGCACAGGGTTTGTACACCGGGGAGCTGTTTTTT. Amino acids: CAWSAQGLYTGELFF.

The V and J genes are TRBV30 and TRBJ1-3; D is unresolved. V was shortened by 2 bases and J by 4 bases, with 6 bases between the two germline ends. The germline gives CDR1 GTSNPN, CDR2 SVGIG (reference sequence). The CDR3 length is 12 residues. The DNA of the CDR3 is TGTGCCTGGAGTCCAGGCGGAAACACCATATATTTT. Protein product: CAWSPGGNTIYF.

The CDR3 protein is CASSQDRQVFNGYTF. CDR3 coding DNA: TGCGCCAGCAGCCAAGATCGACAGGTATTTAATGGCTACACCTTC. The genes are TRBV4-3 and TRBJ1-2; TRBD1 is a possible D gene (6 bases). Trimming cost V 0 bases and J 6 bases, with 14 bases left between them. The CDR3 runs 15 residues. Germline V gene data show CDR1 as LGHNA and CDR2 as YSLEER.

The rearrangement links TRBV5-1 to TRBJ1-6, with 9 nucleotides matching TRBD1. CDR1 and CDR2 from the germline V gene are SGHRS and YFSETQ. CDR3 length: 16 residues. Germline trimming cut 4 bases from V and 3 bases from J; bases unmatched to any gene: 5. This CDR3 is CASSAMTGGYNSPLHF. CDR3 coding DNA: TGCGCCAGCAGCGCGATGACAGGGGGCTATAATTCACCCCTCCACTTT.

V is TRBV7-9 and J is TRBJ1-5, with a possible D match to TRBD1 (5 bases). V was pared by 5 bases and J by 0 bases, with 8 bases between. CDR3 length: 14 amino acids. CDR1 is SEHNR and CDR2 is FQNEAQ in the germline V gene (reference sequence). The CDR3: CASSQDNSNQPQHF. The DNA for the CDR3 is TGTGCCAGCAGCCAGGACAATAGCAATCAGCCCCAGCATTTT. The full variable domain, completed using reference TRBV7-9 and TRBJ1-5, is DTGVSQNPRHKITKRGQNVTFRCDPISEHNRLYWYRQTLGQGPEFLTYFQNEAQLEKSRLLSDRFSAERPKGSFSTLEIQRTEQGDSAMYLCASSQDNSNQPQHFGDGTRLSIL.

V usage is TRBV6-6 and J usage is TRBJ2-2, with TRBD2 as a possible D gene (6 bases). This CDR3 has 12 residues. The germline gives CDR1 MNHNY, CDR2 SVGAGI (reference sequence). This CDR3 is CAQTSSGGELFF. CDR3 coding DNA: TGTGCTCAGACCAGTAGCGGCGGGGAGCTGTTTTTT.

The genes are TRBV4-2 and TRBJ1-3, with D perhaps TRBD1 (5 bases). Germline CDR1 LGHNA, CDR2 YNFKEQ. V was cut by 4 bases and J by 3 bases, with 13 bases left in between. This CDR3 is 15 amino acids long. The CDR3 spells CASSRRGGIGNTIYF. CDR3 nucleotide sequence: TGTGCCAGCAGCCGGCGGGGGGGGATTGGAAACACCATATATTTT.

This clone was seen a handful of times. The J gene is TRBJ2-2, the V gene TRBV11-2; the D is unclear. From germline, CDR1 is SGHAT and CDR2 FQNNGV. V was pared by 0 bases and J by 7 bases, with 6 bases between. The CDR3 sequence is 13 residues long. The CDR3, as DNA: TGTGCCAGCAGCTTAGACTCGAGCGGGGAGCTGTTTTTT. Encoded protein: CASSLDSSGELFF.

The chain combines TRBV5-5 with TRBJ2-3; D may be TRBD2 (6 bases). The germline V gene has CDR1 SGHKS and CDR2 YYEKEE (reference sequence). Trimming removed 4 bases from V and 2 bases from J, with 17 bases in between. The CDR3 sequence is 16 residues long. CDR3 nucleotides: TGTGCCAGCAGCCGGCCGGCCGGGAGCGTCACAGATACGCAGTATTTT. Residues: CASSRPAGSVTDTQYF.

This clone was found a few times. This chain joins TRBV4-2 and TRBJ2-5; no reliable D call. Germline-derived CDR1 and CDR2 are LGHNA and YNFKEQ. V was shortened by 5 bases and J by 7 bases, with 14 bases between the two germline ends. This CDR3 has 13 residues. The CDR3 DNA is TGTGCCAGCAGCACGGGTGATTTTGCGACCCAGTACTTC. Protein: CASSTGDFATQYF.

In this sample, this clone turned up a few times. J is TRBJ1-2 and V is TRBV30, with D possibly TRBD1 on 6 matching bases. The CDR3 has 12 amino acids. Germline V gene sequence: CDR1 GTSNPN, CDR2 SVGIG (reference sequence). V dropped 6 bases and J dropped 5 bases, with 13 bases sitting between them. CDR3 in amino acids: CACGGQGYGYTF. CDR3 DNA sequence: TGTGCCTGTGGGGGCCAGGGATATGGCTACACCTTC.

This clone has more than one count but fewer than ten. In nucleotides, the CDR3 is TGCGCCAGCAGCTTCTTTAGCGGGGGCTCCTACAATGAGCAGTTCTTC. Translation gives CASSFFSGGSYNEQFF. The chain joins TRBV5-1 to TRBJ2-1; 9 nucleotides line up with TRBD2. This CDR3 has 16 residues. The junction had 3 bases not matched to a gene; V was cut back by 2 bases and J by 0 bases. CDR1 and CDR2 (germline): SGHRS, YFSETQ.

This clone was seen ten or more times. V gene TRBV29-1 combines with J gene TRBJ1-1; no clear D gene. Trimming took 7 bases from V and 0 from J, leaving 6 bases between them. CDR1 is SQVTM and CDR2 is ANQGSEA in the germline V gene. CDR3 size: 11 residues. Written as DNA, the CDR3 is TGCAGCGCTTCAGTGAACACTGAAGCTTTCTTT. This gives the protein CSASVNTEAFF.

V and J are TRBV5-4 and TRBJ1-4; 9 bases map to TRBD1. The length of the CDR3 is 14 residues. J lost 8 bases, V lost 3 bases, and 5 bases had no gene match. The germline V gene has CDR1 SGHNT and CDR2 YYREEE (reference sequence). Here the CDR3 DNA reads TGTGCCAGCAGCTCCTCGGGACAGGGCGAAAAACTGTTTTTT. Protein sequence: CASSSSGQGEKLFF.

This clone was counted a few times. V usage is TRBV28 and J usage is TRBJ1-2, with D possibly matching TRBD1 (5 bases). The CDR3 contains 16 residues. The germline V gene has CDR1 MDHEN and CDR2 SYDVKM. Between the trimmed V and J ends, which lost 10 bases and 0 bases, there was a span of 21 bases. The CDR3 region is CATYEWGGGPNYGYTF. DNA of the CDR3: TGTGCCACCTATGAATGGGGGGGAGGCCCTAACTATGGCTACACCTTC.

This clone was observed a few times. J is TRBJ1-2 and V is TRBV4-1; D possibly corresponds to TRBD1 (5 bases). CDR3 length equals 15 residues. Looked up from germline, CDR1 is MGHRA and CDR2 is YSYEKL. Trimming took 2 bases from V and 5 from J, leaving 15 bases between them. This CDR3 is CASSQRDGAGYGYTF. The CDR3, as DNA: TGCGCCAGCAGCCAAAGGGACGGGGCGGGATATGGCTACACCTTC.

This clone was recorded many times. The gene calls are TRBV4-2 and TRBJ1-1; 8 bases agree with TRBD1. CDR3 length: 13 residues. Germline assignment: CDR1 LGHNA and CDR2 YNFKEQ. J was trimmed by 4 bases and V by 4 bases; bases with no gene match: 2. The CDR3 DNA reads as TGTGCCAGCAGCCGGACAGGGTCCACTGAAGCTTTCTTT. Amino acid sequence: CASSRTGSTEAFF.

This clone has a handful of counts. The gene calls are TRBV27 and TRBJ1-2, with TRBD1 identical over 7 bases. Unmatched junction bases numbered 6, after V lost 4 bases and J lost 4 bases. Looked up from germline, CDR1 is MNHEY and CDR2 is SMNVEV (reference sequence). CDR3 length equals 14 residues. In DNA form, the CDR3 reads TGTGCCAGCAGTTCGCACAGGGGCAGCTATGGCTACACCTTC. It specifies CASSSHRGSYGYTF.

This chain uses TRBV20-1 with TRBJ2-7; TRBD2 might be the D (5 bases). Trimming took 6 bases from V and 5 from J, leaving 11 bases between them. The CDR3 consists of 11 residues. Per germline, CDR1 DFQATT and CDR2 SNEGSKA (reference sequence). The CDR3 sequence: CSASGVDEQYF. The CDR3 DNA reads as TGCAGTGCCAGCGGCGTCGACGAGCAGTACTTC.

V is TRBV5-6 and J is TRBJ2-5; 9 bases agree with TRBD2. The CDR3 spans 16 residues. Looked up from germline, CDR1 is SGHDT and CDR2 is YYEEEE. The V and J ends lost 1 base and 6 bases, in that order; junction bases with no gene match: 10. As DNA, the CDR3 is TGTGCCAGCAGCTTGTTTTGGACTAGCGACAGACAGACCCAGTACTTC. It encodes CASSLFWTSDRQTQYF.

This clone was observed a few times. This chain links TRBV4-2 with TRBJ1-3; D gene ambiguous. The germline V and J ends were trimmed by 1 base and 3 bases, with 7 bases remaining between them. In germline, CDR1 is LGHNA, CDR2 YNFKEQ. This CDR3 spans 14 amino acids. The CDR3 loop reads CASSQGTHGNTIYF. Here the CDR3 DNA reads TGTGCCAGCAGCCAAGGGACTCATGGAAACACCATATATTTT.